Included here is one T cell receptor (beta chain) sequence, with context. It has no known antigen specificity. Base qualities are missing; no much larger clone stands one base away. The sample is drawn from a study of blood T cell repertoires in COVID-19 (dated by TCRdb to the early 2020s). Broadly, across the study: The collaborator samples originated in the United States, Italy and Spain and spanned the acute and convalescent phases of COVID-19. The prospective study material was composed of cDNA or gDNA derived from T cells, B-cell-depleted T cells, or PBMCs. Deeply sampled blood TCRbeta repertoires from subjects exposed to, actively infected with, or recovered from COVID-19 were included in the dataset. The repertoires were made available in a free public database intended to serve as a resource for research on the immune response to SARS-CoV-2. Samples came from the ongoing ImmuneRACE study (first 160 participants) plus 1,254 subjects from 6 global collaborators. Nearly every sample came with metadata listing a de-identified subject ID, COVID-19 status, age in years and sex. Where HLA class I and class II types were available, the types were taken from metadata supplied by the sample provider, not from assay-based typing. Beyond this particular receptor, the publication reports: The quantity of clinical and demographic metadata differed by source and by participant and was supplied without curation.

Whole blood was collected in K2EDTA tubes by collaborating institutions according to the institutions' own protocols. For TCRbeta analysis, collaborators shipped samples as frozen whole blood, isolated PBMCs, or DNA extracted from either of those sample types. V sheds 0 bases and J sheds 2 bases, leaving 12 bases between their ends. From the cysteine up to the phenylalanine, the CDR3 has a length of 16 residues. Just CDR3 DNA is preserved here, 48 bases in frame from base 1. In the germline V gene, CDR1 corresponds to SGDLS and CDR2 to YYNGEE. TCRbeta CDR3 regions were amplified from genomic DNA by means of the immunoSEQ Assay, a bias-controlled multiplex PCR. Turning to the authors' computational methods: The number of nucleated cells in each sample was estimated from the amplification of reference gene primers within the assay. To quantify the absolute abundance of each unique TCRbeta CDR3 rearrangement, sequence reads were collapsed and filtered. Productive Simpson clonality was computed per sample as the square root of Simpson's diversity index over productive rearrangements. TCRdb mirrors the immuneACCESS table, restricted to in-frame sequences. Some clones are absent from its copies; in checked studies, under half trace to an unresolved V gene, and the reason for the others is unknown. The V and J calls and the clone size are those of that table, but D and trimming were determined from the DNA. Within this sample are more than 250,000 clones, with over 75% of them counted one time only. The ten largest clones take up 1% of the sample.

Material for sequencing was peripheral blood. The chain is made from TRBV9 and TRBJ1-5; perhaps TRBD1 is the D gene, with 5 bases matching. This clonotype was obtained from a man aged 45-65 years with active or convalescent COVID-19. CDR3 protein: CASSVGIGTGNQPQHF. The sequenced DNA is TGTGCCAGCAGCGTAGGGATAGGGACTGGCAATCAGCCCCAGCATTTT. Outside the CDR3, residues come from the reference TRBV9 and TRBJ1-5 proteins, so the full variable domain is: DSGVTQTPKHLITATGQRVTLRCSPRSGDLSVYWYQQSLDQGLQFLIQYYNGEERAKGNILERFSAQQFPDLHSELNLSSLELGDSALYFCASSVGIGTGNQPQHFGDGTRLSIL.